These 11 T cell receptor beta chains share one sample of origin, sequenced in a study of blood T cells in healthy people across ages. For the second PCR, which ran for 7 to 11 cycles, a sample-barcoded 5' primer and a J-beta primer mix were used. A single record per CDR3 protein comes from TCRdb applying MiXCR to the 5' RACE reads. Of 750,000 to 1,000,000 distinct CDR3 sequences detected, just under 30% appear once; the ten largest clones hold roughly a tenth. A further study also used this sample, focusing on T cells of mothers and their children.

Sequenced: blood. Receptors were obtained from a middle-aged woman in good health.

This clonotype was observed at least ten times. The J gene is TRBJ2-7, the V gene TRBV5-6; no firm D call. V dropped 6 bases and J dropped 2 bases, with 15 bases sitting between them. The germline V gene encodes CDR1 SGHDT and CDR2 YYEEEE. The CDR3 extends over 14 amino acids. CDR3 nucleotides: TGTGCCAGCAAGAGACGGATGAACACCTACGAGCAGTACTTC. Translated, it gives CASKRRMNTYEQYF.

V gene TRBV2 combines with J gene TRBJ2-1; D call uncertain. V lost 6 bases, J lost 11 bases, and 23 bases lay in between. The V gene's germline CDR1 is SNHLY and CDR2 FYNNEI. CDR3 size: 15 residues. This chain's CDR3 is CASSDLPGRNSQQFF. The CDR3 DNA sequence: TGTGCCAGCAGCGACCTCCCCGGACGCAATTCTCAGCAGTTCTTC.

Many counts were recorded for this clonotype. The CDR3 is CSVEFQRGGRETQYF. The CDR3 nucleotides read TGCAGCGTTGAGTTCCAGCGGGGGGGCCGTGAGACCCAGTACTTC. V usage is TRBV29-1 and J usage is TRBJ2-5; 10 bases match TRBD2. Germline V gives CDR1 SQVTM, CDR2 ANQGSEA. Losses at the gene ends were 3 bases for V and 5 bases for J; bases not matched to a gene: 9. The CDR3 is 15 amino acids.

The chain is built from TRBV3-1 and TRBJ1-5, with D uncertain. The CDR3 has 13 residues. Germline CDR1 reads LGHDT; CDR2 reads YNNKEL (reference sequence). V was pared by 4 bases and J by 6 bases, with 10 bases between. The CDR3 loop is CASSPTPSQPQHF. Written as DNA, the CDR3 is TGTGCCAGCAGCCCCACCCCAAGTCAGCCCCAGCATTTT.

This clonotype has just a few counts. V gene TRBV7-2 combines with J gene TRBJ2-5; no definite D call. V gave up 8 bases and J gave up 5 bases, with 15 bases separating them. CDR1 is SGHTA, CDR2 FQGNSA, per germline. The CDR3 spans 13 residues. CDR3 bases: TGTGCCAGCGGCCGTAGTATATCGGAGACCCAGTACTTC. It codes for CASGRSISETQYF. The full variable domain, with the rest looked up from reference TRBV7-2 and TRBJ2-5, is GAGVSQSPSNKVTEKGKDVELRCDPISGHTALYWYRQSLGQGLEFLIYFQGNSAPDKSGLPSDRFSAERTGGSVSTLTIQRTQQEDSAVYLCASGRSISETQYFGPGTRLLVL.

This clonotype was seen at least ten times. A junction end diverges from the germline sequence, so it may reflect a read error. This chain links TRBV20-1 with TRBJ2-3; D may be TRBD1 (6 bases). CDR3 length: 12 residues. Per the germline V gene, CDR1 is DFQATT and CDR2 is SNEGSKA (reference sequence). Here the CDR3 DNA reads TGCAGTGCTAGTCGGGACACACATACGCAGTATTTT. Translated, it gives CSASRDTHTQYF.

This clonotype was recorded once. This chain joins TRBV4-1 and TRBJ2-7; D is possibly TRBD1 or TRBD2 (6 bases each). Trimming removed 5 bases from V and 1 base from J, with 15 bases in between. CDR1 is MGHRA, CDR2 YSYEKL, per germline. The CDR3 is made up of 15 amino acids. The CDR3 sequence: CASSARLGGSYEQYF. The CDR3, as DNA: TGCGCCAGCAGCGCGCGACTAGGGGGTTCCTACGAGCAGTACTTC.

V and J are TRBV29-1 and TRBJ2-3, with a weak D call TRBD1 (6 bases). This CDR3 contains 15 residues. The V end was cut by 2 bases, the J end by 2 bases, with 14 bases between. Germline V gene lookup returns CDR1 SQVTM and CDR2 ANQGSEA. CDR3 bases: TGCAGCGTTGAAACGCTGGGGGCCCCCACAGATACGCAGTATTTT. This gives the protein CSVETLGAPTDTQYF.

V and J are TRBV5-8 and TRBJ1-1; D gene unclear. V shed 0 bases and J shed 4 bases, with 7 bases lying between them. This CDR3 is built from 13 residues. Per germline, CDR1 SGHTS and CDR2 YDEGEE. The CDR3 nucleotides are TGTGCCAGCAGCTTGGCGGGTTTCACTGAAGCTTTCTTT. Its translation: CASSLAGFTEAFF.

This clonotype came up many times. The J gene is TRBJ2-1, the V gene TRBV7-3, with D possibly being TRBD1 (5 bases). Trimming took off 2 bases at V and 9 bases at J, with 17 bases between the two ends. The CDR3 consists of 15 residues. The germline gives CDR1 SGHTA, CDR2 FQGTGA. The CDR3 loop reads CASSLWGTAPGEQFF. The CDR3 nucleotides read TGTGCCAGCAGCTTATGGGGCACAGCTCCGGGTGAGCAGTTCTTC.

This clonotype was seen a few times. The genes are TRBV18 and TRBJ1-1; no clear D gene. The CDR3 contains 17 residues. V was cut by 1 base and J by 1 base, with 16 bases left in between. Germline V lookup: CDR1 KGHSH, CDR2 LQKENI. This CDR3 reads CASSPRDPLIRNTEAFF. The DNA for the CDR3 is TGTGCCAGCTCACCACGCGACCCCCTGATACGGAACACTGAAGCTTTCTTT.